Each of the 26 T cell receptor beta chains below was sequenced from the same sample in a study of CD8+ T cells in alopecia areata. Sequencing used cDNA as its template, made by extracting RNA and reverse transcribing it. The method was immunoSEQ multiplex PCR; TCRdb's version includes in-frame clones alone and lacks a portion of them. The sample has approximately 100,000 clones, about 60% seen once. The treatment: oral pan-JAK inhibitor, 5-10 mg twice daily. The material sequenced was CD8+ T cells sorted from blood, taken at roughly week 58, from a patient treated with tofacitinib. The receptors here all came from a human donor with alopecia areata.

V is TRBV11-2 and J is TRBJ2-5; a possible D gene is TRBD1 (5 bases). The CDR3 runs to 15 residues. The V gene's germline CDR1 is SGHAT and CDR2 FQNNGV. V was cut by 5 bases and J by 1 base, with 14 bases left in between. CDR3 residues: CASSPDQGLQETQYF. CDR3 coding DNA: TGTGCCAGCAGCCCCGACCAGGGCCTCCAAGAGACCCAGTACTTC.

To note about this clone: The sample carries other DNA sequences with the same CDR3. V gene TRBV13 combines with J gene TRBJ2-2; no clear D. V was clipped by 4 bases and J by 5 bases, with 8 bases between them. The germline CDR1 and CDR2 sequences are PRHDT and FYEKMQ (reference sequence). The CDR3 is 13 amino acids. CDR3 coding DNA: TGTGCCAGCAGCTCCTATAGGACCGGGGAGCTGTTTTTT. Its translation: CASSSYRTGELFF.

For the CDR3, the DNA is TGCGCCAGCAGCCAAGGGACTAGCGGGGGCAATGAGCAGTTCTTC. Its protein is CASSQGTSGGNEQFF. This chain connects TRBV4-1 to TRBJ2-1, with TRBD2 matching 13 bases. The CDR3 has 15 amino acids. The V and J ends lost 1 base and 6 bases, in that order; junction bases with no gene match: 0. Germline V gene sequence: CDR1 MGHRA, CDR2 YSYEKL.

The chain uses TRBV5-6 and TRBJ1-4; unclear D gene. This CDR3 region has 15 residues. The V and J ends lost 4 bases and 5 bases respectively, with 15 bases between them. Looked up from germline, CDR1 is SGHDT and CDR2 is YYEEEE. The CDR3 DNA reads TGTGCCAGCAGCCTTGGAACAGCCGTAAATGAAAAACTGTTTTTT. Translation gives CASSLGTAVNEKLFF.

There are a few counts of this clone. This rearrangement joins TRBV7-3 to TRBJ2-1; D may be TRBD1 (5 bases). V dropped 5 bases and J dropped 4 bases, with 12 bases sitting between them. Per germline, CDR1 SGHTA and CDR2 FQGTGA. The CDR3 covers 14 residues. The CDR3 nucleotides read TGTGCCAGCAGCCCTTCAACAGGTTACAATGAGCAGTTCTTC. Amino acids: CASSPSTGYNEQFF.

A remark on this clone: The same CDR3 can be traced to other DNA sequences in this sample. In DNA form, the CDR3 reads TGTGCCTGGAGTGGGGGGTACGAGCAGTACTTC. Residues: CAWSGGYEQYF. The J gene is TRBJ2-7, the V gene TRBV30, with D perhaps assigned TRBD1 or TRBD2 (5 bases each). Germline V gene sequence: CDR1 GTSNPN, CDR2 SVGIG (reference sequence). V gave up 1 base and J gave up 4 bases, with 5 bases separating them. The length of the CDR3 is 11 residues.

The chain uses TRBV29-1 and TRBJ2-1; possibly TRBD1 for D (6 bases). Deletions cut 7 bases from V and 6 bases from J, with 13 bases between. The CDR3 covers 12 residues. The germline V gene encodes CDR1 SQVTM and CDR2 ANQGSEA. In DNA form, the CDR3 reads TGCAGCGAGCTGACAGGATCCAATGAGCAGTTCTTC. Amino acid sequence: CSELTGSNEQFF.

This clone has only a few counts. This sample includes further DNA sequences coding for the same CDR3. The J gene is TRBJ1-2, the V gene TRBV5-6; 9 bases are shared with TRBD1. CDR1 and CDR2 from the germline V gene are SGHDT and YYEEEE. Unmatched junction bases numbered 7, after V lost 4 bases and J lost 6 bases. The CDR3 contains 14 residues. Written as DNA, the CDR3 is TGTGCCAGCAGCCCTGGGACAGGGAATCATGGCTACACCTTC. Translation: CASSPGTGNHGYTF.

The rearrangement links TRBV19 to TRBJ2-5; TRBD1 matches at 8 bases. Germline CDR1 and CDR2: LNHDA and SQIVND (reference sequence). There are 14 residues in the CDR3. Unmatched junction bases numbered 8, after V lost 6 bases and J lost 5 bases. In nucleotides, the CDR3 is TGTGCCAGTAGAAGACAGGGGACATATGAGACCCAGTACTTC. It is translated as CASRRQGTYETQYF.

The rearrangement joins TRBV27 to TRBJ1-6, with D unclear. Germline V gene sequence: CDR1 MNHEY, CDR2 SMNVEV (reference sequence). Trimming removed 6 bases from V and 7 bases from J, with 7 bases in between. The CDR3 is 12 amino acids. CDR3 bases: TGTGCCAGCAGCCAAGGGAATTCACCCCTCCACTTT. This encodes CASSQGNSPLHF.

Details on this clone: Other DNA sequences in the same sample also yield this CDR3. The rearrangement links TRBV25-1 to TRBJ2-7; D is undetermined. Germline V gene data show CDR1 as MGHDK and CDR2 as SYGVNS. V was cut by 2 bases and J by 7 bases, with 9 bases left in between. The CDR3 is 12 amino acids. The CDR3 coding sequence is TGTGCCAGCAGTGAAAGTAGGGCAGAGCAGTACTTC. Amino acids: CASSESRAEQYF.

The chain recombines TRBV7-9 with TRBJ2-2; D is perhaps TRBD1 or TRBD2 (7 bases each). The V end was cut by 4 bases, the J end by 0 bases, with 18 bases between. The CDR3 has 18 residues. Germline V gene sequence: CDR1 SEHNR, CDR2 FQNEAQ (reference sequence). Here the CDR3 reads CASSSPGGGQSNTGELFF. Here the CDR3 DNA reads TGTGCCAGCAGCTCTCCCGGCGGGGGACAGTCGAACACCGGGGAGCTGTTTTTT.

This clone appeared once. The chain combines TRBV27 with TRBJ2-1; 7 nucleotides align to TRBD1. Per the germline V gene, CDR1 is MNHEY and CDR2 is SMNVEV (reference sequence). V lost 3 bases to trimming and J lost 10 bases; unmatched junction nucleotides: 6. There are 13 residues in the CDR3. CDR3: CASSFDRAPEQFF. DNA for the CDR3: TGTGCCAGCAGTTTCGACAGGGCGCCCGAGCAGTTCTTC.

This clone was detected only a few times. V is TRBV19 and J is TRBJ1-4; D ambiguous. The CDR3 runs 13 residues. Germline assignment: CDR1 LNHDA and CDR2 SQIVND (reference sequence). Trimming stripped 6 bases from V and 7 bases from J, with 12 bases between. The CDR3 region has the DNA TGTGCCAGTAGGGAATCTGGCTCTGAAAAACTGTTTTTT. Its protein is CASRESGSEKLFF.

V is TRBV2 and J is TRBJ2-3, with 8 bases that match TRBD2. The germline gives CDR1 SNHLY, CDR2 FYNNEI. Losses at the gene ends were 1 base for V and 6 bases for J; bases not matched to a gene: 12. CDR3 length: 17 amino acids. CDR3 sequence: CASSEGLARGGGDTQYF. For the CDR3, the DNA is TGTGCCAGCAGTGAAGGACTAGCGAGGGGAGGAGGGGATACGCAGTATTTT.

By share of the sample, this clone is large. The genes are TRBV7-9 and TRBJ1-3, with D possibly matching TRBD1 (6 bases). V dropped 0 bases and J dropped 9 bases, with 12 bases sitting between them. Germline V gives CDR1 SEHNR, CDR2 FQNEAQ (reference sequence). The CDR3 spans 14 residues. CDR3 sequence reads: CASSLASTGSTIYF. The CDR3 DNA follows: TGTGCCAGCAGCTTAGCCTCAACAGGGAGCACCATATATTTT.

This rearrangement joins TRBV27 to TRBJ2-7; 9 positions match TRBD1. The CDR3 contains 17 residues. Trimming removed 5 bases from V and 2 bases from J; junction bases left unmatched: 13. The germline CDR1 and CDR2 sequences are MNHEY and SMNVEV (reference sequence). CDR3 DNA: TGTGCCAGCAGTACCGCCCGGAGGACAGGGGTTACCTACGAGCAGTACTTC. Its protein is CASSTARRTGVTYEQYF.

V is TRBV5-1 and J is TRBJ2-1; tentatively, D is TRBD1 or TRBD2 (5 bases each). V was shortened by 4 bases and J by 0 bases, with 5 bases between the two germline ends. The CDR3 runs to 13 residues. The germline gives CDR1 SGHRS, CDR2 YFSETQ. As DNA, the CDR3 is TGCGCCAGCAGCGGGACCTCCTACAATGAGCAGTTCTTC. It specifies CASSGTSYNEQFF.

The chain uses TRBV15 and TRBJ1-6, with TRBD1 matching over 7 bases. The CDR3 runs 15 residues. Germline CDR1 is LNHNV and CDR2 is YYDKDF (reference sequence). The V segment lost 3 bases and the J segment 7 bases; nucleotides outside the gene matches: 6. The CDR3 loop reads CATSSAGTDNSPLHF. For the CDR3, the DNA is TGTGCCACCAGCAGTGCCGGGACAGACAATTCACCCCTCCACTTT.

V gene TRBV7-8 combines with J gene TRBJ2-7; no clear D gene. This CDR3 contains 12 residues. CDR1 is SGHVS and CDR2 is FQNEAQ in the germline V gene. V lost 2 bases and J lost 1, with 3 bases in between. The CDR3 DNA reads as TGTGCCAGCAGCTTACCATCCTACGAGCAGTACTTC. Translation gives CASSLPSYEQYF.

The CDR3 DNA reads TGTGCCAGCAGCTTAGGAGGGAGGCATGGCTACACCTTC. This codes for CASSLGGRHGYTF. The chain joins TRBV9 to TRBJ1-2, with D unclear. The V and J ends lost 4 bases and 6 bases respectively, with 13 bases between them. This CDR3 has 13 amino acids. CDR1 is SGDLS, CDR2 YYNGEE, per germline.

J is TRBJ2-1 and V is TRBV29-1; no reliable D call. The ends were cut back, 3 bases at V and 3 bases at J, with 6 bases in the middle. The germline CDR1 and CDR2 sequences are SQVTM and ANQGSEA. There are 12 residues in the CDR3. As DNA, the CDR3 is TGCAGCGTTGACCCCGGCTACAATGAGCAGTTCTTC. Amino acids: CSVDPGYNEQFF.

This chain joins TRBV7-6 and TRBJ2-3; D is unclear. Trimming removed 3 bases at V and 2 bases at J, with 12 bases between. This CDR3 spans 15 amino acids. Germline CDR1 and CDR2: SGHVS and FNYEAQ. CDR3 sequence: CASSFLAVATDTQYF. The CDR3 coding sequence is TGTGCCAGCAGCTTCCTTGCGGTTGCCACAGATACGCAGTATTTT.

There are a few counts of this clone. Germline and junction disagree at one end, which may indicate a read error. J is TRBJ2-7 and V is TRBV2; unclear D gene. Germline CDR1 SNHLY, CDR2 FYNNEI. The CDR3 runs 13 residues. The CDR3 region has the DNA TGTGCCAGCAGTGCCCTCCGCTCCCACGAGCAGTACTTC. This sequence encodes CASSALRSHEQYF.

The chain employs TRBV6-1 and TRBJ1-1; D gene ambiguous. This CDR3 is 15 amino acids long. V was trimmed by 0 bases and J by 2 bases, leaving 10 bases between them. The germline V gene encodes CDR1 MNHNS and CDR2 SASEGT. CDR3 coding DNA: TGTGCCAGCAGTGAAGCCCGGCAGCGAAACACTGAAGCTTTCTTT. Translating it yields CASSEARQRNTEAFF.

For the CDR3, the DNA is TGTGCCTGGATGGCCCTCACCCGGGACAGGGGGCAAGAGACCCAGTACTTC. Its translation: CAWMALTRDRGQETQYF. The rearrangement uses TRBV30 and TRBJ2-5, with 11 bases fitting TRBD1. The CDR3 is 17 residues long. The germline CDR1 and CDR2 sequences are GTSNPN and SVGIG (reference sequence). Trimming removed 4 bases from V and 2 bases from J; junction bases left unmatched: 12.